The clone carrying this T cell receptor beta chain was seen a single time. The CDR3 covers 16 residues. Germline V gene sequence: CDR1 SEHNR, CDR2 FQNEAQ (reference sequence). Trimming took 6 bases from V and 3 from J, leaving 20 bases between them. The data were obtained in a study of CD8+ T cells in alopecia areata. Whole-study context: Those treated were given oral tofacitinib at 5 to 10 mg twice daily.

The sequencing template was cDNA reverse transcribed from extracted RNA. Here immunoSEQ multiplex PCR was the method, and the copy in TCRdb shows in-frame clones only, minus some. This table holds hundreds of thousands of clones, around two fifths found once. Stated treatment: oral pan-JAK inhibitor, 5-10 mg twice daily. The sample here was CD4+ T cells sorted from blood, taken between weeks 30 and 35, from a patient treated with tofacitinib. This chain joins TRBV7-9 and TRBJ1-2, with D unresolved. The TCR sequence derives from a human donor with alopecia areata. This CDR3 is CASSYDGARHDYGYTF. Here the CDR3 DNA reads TGTGCCAGCAGTTACGACGGAGCCCGACATGACTATGGCTACACCTTC.